Following are 18 T cell receptor beta chains from one sample sequenced in a study of CD8 T cells in ankylosing spondylitis (dated by TCRdb to the late 2010s). The antigens of these receptors remain unknown. Summary of the overall study and its limitations: Blood from ankylosing spondylitis patients appeared to be characterized by a TCR beta motif made up of several highly homologous amino acid variants.

Library method: 5' RACE. Sequencing instrument: Illumina HiSeq 2500. TCRdb's own reprocessing of the public reads used fastp at Q25 and MiXCR and kept productive beta chains. Records with the same CDR3 protein are collapsed into one entry carrying the most frequent genes and DNA. In this sample the table shows just under 550,000 distinct CDR3 sequences, roughly an eighth of which occur a single time. The leading ten clones occupy almost 7% of the sample. Sequenced material: blood, either unsorted or a sorted T cell fraction (not recorded which). These receptors were obtained from a male donor with ankylosing spondylitis.

The sample holds a few counts of this clonotype. V and J are TRBV11-3 and TRBJ1-6; 7 nucleotides align to TRBD1. CDR1 is SGHNT and CDR2 is YENEEA in the germline V gene. The junction had 1 base not matched to a gene; V was cut back by 0 bases and J by 5 bases. This CDR3 has 15 residues. Here the CDR3 DNA reads TGTGCCAGCAGCTTAGAAACAGGGGATAATTCACCCCTCCACTTT. Translating it yields CASSLETGDNSPLHF.

The genes are TRBV18 and TRBJ2-1; 12 bases agree with TRBD1. From germline, CDR1 is KGHSH and CDR2 LQKENI. The CDR3 consists of 17 residues. Trimming took 0 bases from V and 8 from J; bases not matched to a gene: 8. CDR3 sequence reads: CASSPPLGTGGAYEQFF. CDR3 nucleotide sequence: TGTGCCAGCTCACCACCGTTAGGGACAGGGGGCGCCTATGAGCAGTTCTTC. Filled out from reference TRBV18 and TRBJ2-1, the complete variable domain reads NAGVMQNPRHLVRRRGQEARLRCSPMKGHSHVYWYRQLPEEGLKFMVYLQKENIIDESGMPKERFSAEFPKEGPSILRIQQVVRGDSAAYFCASSPPLGTGGAYEQFFGPGTRLTVL.

There are a few counts of this clonotype. The V and J genes are TRBV12-3 or TRBV12-4 and TRBJ2-6, with TRBD1 as a possible D gene (5 bases). With 5 bases removed from V and 13 bases from J, the gap between germline ends came to 12 bases. The CDR3 has 12 amino acids. The CDR3 sequence is CASSIGARVLTF. The CDR3 DNA reads as TGTGCCAGCAGTATTGGGGCCCGGGTCCTGACTTTC.

This clonotype was detected only a few times. The chain combines TRBV12-3 or TRBV12-4 with TRBJ2-5, with D uncertain. This CDR3 contains 14 residues. The ends were cut back, 5 bases at V and 5 bases at J, with 15 bases in the middle. CDR3 in amino acids: CASSPLTLTETQYF. DNA of the CDR3: TGTGCCAGCAGTCCATTGACCCTGACGGAGACCCAGTACTTC.

There are many counts of this clonotype. The V call is TRBV5-1, the J call TRBJ1-1, with D perhaps matching TRBD1 (6 bases). The CDR3 is 13 amino acids. The V gene lost 0 bases and the J gene lost 4 bases, with 7 bases spanning the gap. The V gene's germline CDR1 is SGHRS and CDR2 YFSETQ. As DNA, the CDR3 is TGCGCCAGCAGCTTGGACAGGGCCACTGAAGCTTTCTTT. It translates to CASSLDRATEAFF.

This clonotype was found many times. J is TRBJ2-7 and V is TRBV28, with TRBD2 identical over 10 bases. The V gene's germline CDR1 is MDHEN and CDR2 SYDVKM. The CDR3 contains 15 residues. The V and J ends lost 2 bases and 2 bases, in that order; junction bases with no gene match: 3. This CDR3 is CASSLRLAGAYEQYV. The CDR3 DNA reads as TGTGCCAGCAGTTTAAGGCTAGCGGGGGCCTACGAGCAGTACGTC.

V gene TRBV19 combines with J gene TRBJ2-2; 8 bases map to TRBD1. The V segment lost 7 bases and the J segment 6 bases; nucleotides outside the gene matches: 4. CDR1 LNHDA and CDR2 SQIVND come from the germline V gene (reference sequence). The CDR3 is made up of 13 amino acids. CDR3 sequence reads: CASTSTGAGELFF. The CDR3 bases are TGTGCCAGTACCTCGACAGGGGCCGGGGAGCTGTTTTTT. Variable domain in full (rest from reference TRBV19 and TRBJ2-2): DGGITQSPKYLFRKEGQNVTLSCEQNLNHDAMYWYRQDPGQGLRLIYYSQIVNDFQKGDIAEGYSVSREKKESFPLTVTSAQKNPTAFYLCASTSTGAGELFFGEGSRLTVL.

The DNA for the CDR3 is TGTGCCAGCAGCCAACGATCAGGACCAGTTGAGCAGTTCTTC. Its translation is CASSQRSGPVEQFF. The chain recombines TRBV3-1 with TRBJ2-1; D is uncertain. This CDR3 spans 14 amino acids. CDR1 and CDR2 from the germline V gene are LGHDT and YNNKEL (reference sequence). V was trimmed by 2 bases and J by 9 bases, leaving 14 bases between them.

This clonotype was seen more than once but under ten times. This chain uses TRBV5-5 with TRBJ2-2, with a tentative D call TRBD1 (6 bases). Germline CDR1 is SGHKS and CDR2 is YYEKEE (reference sequence). V lost 2 bases to trimming and J lost 1 base, with 12 bases between them. The CDR3 sequence is 16 residues long. The CDR3 DNA sequence: TGTGCCAGCAGCTTACGGACAGTACTGAACACCGGGGAGCTGTTTTTT. Translation gives CASSLRTVLNTGELFF.

This clonotype was seen only a few times. The chain couples TRBV4-1 to TRBJ2-3; possible D gene TRBD2, 5 bases. The germline V and J ends were trimmed by 4 bases and 3 bases, with 14 bases remaining between them. This CDR3 region has 15 residues. Germline V gene data show CDR1 as MGHRA and CDR2 as YSYEKL. Here the CDR3 reads CASSPARVWTDTQYF. CDR3 sequence (DNA): TGCGCCAGCAGCCCTGCGAGGGTTTGGACAGATACGCAGTATTTT.

V is TRBV20-1 and J is TRBJ2-7; TRBD2 agrees at 8 bases. This CDR3 has 13 amino acids. CDR1 DFQATT and CDR2 SNEGSKA come from the germline V gene (reference sequence). J lost 6 bases, V lost 1 base, and 5 bases had no gene match. CDR3 bases: TGCAGTGCTAGAGGGCCAGCGGGAGCCGAGCAGTACTTC. The encoded protein is CSARGPAGAEQYF.

This clonotype was picked up a small number of times. The chain links TRBV7-9 to TRBJ1-6; no clear D gene. The CDR3 has 14 amino acids. V was shortened by 6 bases and J by 8 bases, with 14 bases between the two germline ends. Germline CDR1 reads SEHNR; CDR2 reads FQNEAQ (reference sequence). CDR3 in amino acids: CASSRSPRDSPLHF. The CDR3 nucleotides are TGTGCCAGCAGTCGTTCCCCCCGGGATTCACCCCTCCACTTT.

As regards this clonotype: Its ends do not fully match the called genes, so a read error is possible. This sequence joins TRBV3-1 and TRBJ2-3; D is unresolved. The CDR3 contains 11 residues. CDR1 is LGHDT and CDR2 is YNNKEL in the germline V gene (reference sequence). In DNA form, the CDR3 reads TGTGCCAGCAGCCAAAGGGAAGGACCTACTTTT. Translation: CASSQREGPTF.

The V call is TRBV12-3 or TRBV12-4, the J call TRBJ2-7; TRBD2 aligns across 11 bases. J was trimmed by 7 bases and V by 3 bases; bases with no gene match: 8. There are 15 residues in the CDR3. The CDR3 DNA reads TGTGCCAGCAGTTTTTTTACTAGCGGGAGTGGGGAGCAGTACTTC. Its protein is CASSFFTSGSGEQYF.

This clonotype has only a few counts. V is TRBV20-1 and J is TRBJ2-3; D is ambiguous. CDR3 length: 12 amino acids. The V end lost 6 bases, the J end lost 3 bases, and 10 bases lay between the germline ends. Looked up from germline, CDR1 is DFQATT and CDR2 is SNEGSKA (reference sequence). The CDR3 DNA reads TGCAGTGCCAAAGCACGTACAGATACGCAGTATTTT. Translated, it gives CSAKARTDTQYF.

This clonotype was observed a handful of times. The chain joins TRBV6-1 to TRBJ1-1; D remains unclear. The germline V and J ends were trimmed by 5 bases and 11 bases, with 18 bases remaining between them. The CDR3 spans 13 residues. Germline-derived CDR1 and CDR2 are MNHNS and SASEGT. The CDR3 loop is CASSMDGFSTAFF. The CDR3 DNA reads as TGTGCCAGCAGTATGGACGGATTCAGTACGGCTTTCTTT.

CDR3 in amino acids: CASSSPRDRVHGYTF. CDR3 nucleotide sequence: TGTGCCAGCAGTTCCCCGCGGGACAGGGTCCATGGCTACACCTTC. The chain couples TRBV11-2 to TRBJ1-2; 9 bases line up with TRBD1. This CDR3 comprises 15 residues. Germline-derived CDR1 and CDR2 are SGHAT and FQNNGV. V lost 6 bases and J lost 6; bases outside the gene matches: 11.

This clonotype was seen more than once but under ten times. The chain joins TRBV2 to TRBJ2-1; 7 positions agree with TRBD1. The CDR3 contains 14 residues. V lost 7 bases to trimming and J lost 3 bases; unmatched junction nucleotides: 6. Germline CDR1 and CDR2: SNHLY and FYNNEI. CDR3 nucleotides: TGTGCCAGCATCCAGGGACAGAGCTACAATGAGCAGTTCTTC. The encoded protein is CASIQGQSYNEQFF. Combining the CDR3 with reference TRBV2 and TRBJ2-1 gives the whole variable domain EPEVTQTPSHQVTQMGQEVILRCVPISNHLYFYWYRQILGQKVEFLVSFYNNEISEKSEIFDDQFSVERPDGSNFTLKIRSTKLEDSAMYFCASIQGQSYNEQFFGPGTRLTVL.